What follows are 32 T cell receptor beta chains derived from one specimen sequenced in a study of cytomegalovirus exposure and HLA in healthy donors. Amplification used 60 Vbeta primers and 13 Jbeta primers. Sequenced by immunoSEQ multiplex PCR; TCRdb stores in-frame clones only, minus some. The sample has some 95,000 clones, 80% seen once. Sequences were obtained from PBMCs. Source of these receptors: a young man in good health and CMV-seronegative.

V gene TRBV28 combines with J gene TRBJ1-2; 7 nucleotides line up with TRBD1. There are 13 residues in the CDR3. Germline trimming cut 4 bases from V and 4 bases from J; bases unmatched to any gene: 3. Germline V CDR1 and CDR2: MDHEN, SYDVKM. The CDR3 reads CASSSGQVYGYTF. The CDR3 coding sequence is TGTGCCAGCAGTTCCGGACAGGTCTATGGCTACACCTTC.

J is TRBJ1-5 and V is TRBV10-3; D not resolved. The V gene lost 0 bases and the J gene lost 5 bases, with 5 bases spanning the gap. Germline lookup yields CDR1 ENHRY and CDR2 SYGVKD. The CDR3 loop spans 13 amino acids. The CDR3 sequence: CAISESRDQPQHF. CDR3 nucleotide sequence: TGTGCCATCAGTGAGTCGAGGGATCAGCCCCAGCATTTT.

Here the CDR3 DNA reads TGTGCCAGTAGTATGGACAGGGCAGGACAGGAGACCCAGTACTTC. This gives the protein CASSMDRAGQETQYF. J is TRBJ2-5 and V is TRBV19, with 8 bases identical to TRBD1. Germline lookup yields CDR1 LNHDA and CDR2 SQIVND (reference sequence). This CDR3 region has 15 residues. V dropped 3 bases and J dropped 5; count of bases not matched to a gene: 8.

The chain has TRBV6-4 and TRBJ2-1; TRBD2 aligns across 7 bases. The trim removed 4 bases at V and 7 bases at J, leaving 7 bases unmatched. Germline assignment: CDR1 MRHNA and CDR2 SNTAGT. The CDR3 covers 14 residues. Here the CDR3 reads CASSVVGGQNEQFF. The DNA of the CDR3 is TGTGCCAGCAGTGTAGTGGGAGGGCAGAATGAGCAGTTCTTC.

This clone has only a few counts. The chain links TRBV6-4 to TRBJ2-1; 7 nucleotides match TRBD1. Per germline, CDR1 MRHNA and CDR2 SNTAGT. There are 14 residues in the CDR3. Trimming took 5 bases from V and 4 from J; bases not matched to a gene: 5. DNA of the CDR3: TGTGCCAGCAGTCCTCAGGGGGAATACAATGAGCAGTTCTTC. Translation gives CASSPQGEYNEQFF.

V usage is TRBV6-5 and J usage is TRBJ1-1; TRBD1 might be the D (5 bases). The CDR3 is made up of 13 amino acids. V was shortened by 4 bases and J by 5 bases, with 11 bases between the two germline ends. The V gene's germline CDR1 is MNHEY and CDR2 SVGAGI. CDR3 nucleotides: TGTGCCAGCAGTTCCCCCAAGGGGACTGAAGCTTTCTTT. Translation: CASSSPKGTEAFF.

The V call is TRBV7-9, the J call TRBJ1-1, with TRBD1 identical over 9 bases. Germline CDR1 SEHNR, CDR2 FQNEAQ (reference sequence). V lost 5 bases, J lost 4 bases, and 2 bases stayed unmatched. The CDR3 spans 13 residues. CDR3 DNA: TGTGCCAGCAGCAGGACAGGGGTCACTGAAGCTTTCTTT. Amino acid sequence: CASSRTGVTEAFF.

This clone appeared once. This sequence joins TRBV2 and TRBJ1-1, with a tentative D call TRBD1 (6 bases). Looked up from germline, CDR1 is SNHLY and CDR2 is FYNNEI. The CDR3 covers 14 residues. Trimming stripped 3 bases from V and 5 bases from J, with 13 bases between. Here the CDR3 DNA reads TGTGCCAGCAGTGAGGTAGGGGGTAGGACTGAAGCTTTCTTT. It is translated as CASSEVGGRTEAFF.

The V and J genes are TRBV6-1 and TRBJ2-5; 11 bases agree with TRBD2. The J call is uncertain, as TRBJ2-7 better fits the DNA end. This CDR3 has 14 residues. Germline CDR1 is MNHNS and CDR2 is SASEGT. Here the CDR3 DNA reads TGTGCCAGCAGTGAGGCTAGCGGGGGGAACGAGCAGTACTTC. Its protein is CASSEASGGNEQYF.

This clone was seen a handful of times. The rearrangement uses TRBV27 and TRBJ1-3; 9 nucleotides agree with TRBD1. Unmatched junction bases numbered 13, after V lost 8 bases and J lost 2 bases. This CDR3 spans 17 amino acids. Germline V gene data show CDR1 as MNHEY and CDR2 as SMNVEV (reference sequence). The CDR3 coding sequence is TGTGCCAGCGGCGGCCCCGGGACAGGGAAGACTGGAAACACCATATATTTT. Its protein product is CASGGPGTGKTGNTIYF.

The V and J genes are TRBV2 and TRBJ2-1; tentative D call: TRBD2 (5 bases). Germline assignment: CDR1 SNHLY and CDR2 FYNNEI. Trimming took off 7 bases at V and 3 bases at J, with 13 bases between the two ends. The CDR3 sequence is 14 residues long. CDR3 amino acids: CASTLLGSYNEQFF. CDR3 DNA sequence: TGTGCCAGCACTCTACTAGGAAGCTACAATGAGCAGTTCTTC.

V gene TRBV30 combines with J gene TRBJ2-1; 10 nucleotides match TRBD1. The V segment lost 3 bases and the J segment 12 bases; nucleotides outside the gene matches: 20. The CDR3 totals 17 residues. The V gene's germline CDR1 is GTSNPN and CDR2 SVGIG (reference sequence). CDR3 amino acids: CAWSTAGTGVLSWGQFF. The DNA for the CDR3 is TGTGCCTGGAGCACAGCCGGGACAGGGGTTTTGAGTTGGGGGCAGTTCTTC.

V and J are TRBV27 and TRBJ1-5; 7 nucleotides line up with TRBD1. Trimming at V came to 4 bases and at J to 7 bases, leaving 4 bases not matched to a gene. The CDR3 sequence is 13 residues long. Germline CDR1 and CDR2: MNHEY and SMNVEV (reference sequence). The DNA of the CDR3 is TGTGCCAGCAGTTCGACAGGGAGGCAGCCCCAGCATTTT. Residues: CASSSTGRQPQHF.

The V gene is TRBV28, the J gene TRBJ2-2; D is ambiguous. V was shortened by 7 bases and J by 3 bases, with 12 bases between the two germline ends. CDR1 and CDR2 from the germline V gene are MDHEN and SYDVKM. The CDR3 loop spans 14 amino acids. CDR3 sequence reads: CASIPGSHTGELFF. The CDR3, as DNA: TGTGCCAGCATCCCAGGCAGTCACACCGGGGAGCTGTTTTTT.

The chain is built from TRBV30 and TRBJ1-6; D gene uncertain. Germline CDR1 reads GTSNPN; CDR2 reads SVGIG (reference sequence). The CDR3 contains 13 residues. V was shortened by 8 bases and J by 5 bases, with 13 bases between the two germline ends. The CDR3 protein is CAGLSQNNSPLHF. Written as DNA, the CDR3 is TGTGCCGGGCTAAGTCAGAATAATTCACCCCTCCACTTT.

The V gene is TRBV19, the J gene TRBJ2-3, with TRBD1 matching over 8 bases. Germline V CDR1 and CDR2: LNHDA, SQIVND (reference sequence). The V and J ends lost 5 bases and 0 bases, in that order; junction bases with no gene match: 4. The CDR3 is made up of 15 amino acids. The CDR3 DNA follows: TGTGCCAGTAGTGCCTACAGGGGGAGCACAGATACGCAGTATTTT. Translating it yields CASSAYRGSTDTQYF.

V usage is TRBV27 and J usage is TRBJ1-5, with TRBD1 matching 12 bases. Germline CDR1 and CDR2: MNHEY and SMNVEV (reference sequence). This CDR3 is 16 amino acids long. J lost 6 bases, V lost 1 base, and 4 bases had no gene match. The CDR3 nucleotides are TGTGCCAGCAGTTTATTGGGACAGGGGGCAGGTCAGCCCCAGCATTTT. This sequence encodes CASSLLGQGAGQPQHF.

This clone was detected once. The rearrangement joins TRBV5-1 to TRBJ2-1; TRBD2 matches 14 bases. CDR1 is SGHRS, CDR2 YFSETQ, per germline. Trimming cost V 3 bases and J 10 bases; bases outside gene matches: 9. The CDR3 totals 16 residues. The CDR3 region has the DNA TGCGCCAGCAGCTATGGACTAGCGGGAGGATACGGGGAGCAGTTCTTC. Protein sequence: CASSYGLAGGYGEQFF.

The chain carries TRBV9 and TRBJ2-7; weak D call: TRBD2 (6 bases). The ends were cut back, 0 bases at V and 1 base at J, with 11 bases in the middle. CDR1 and CDR2 from the germline V gene are SGDLS and YYNGEE. This CDR3 has 15 residues. The CDR3 nucleotides read TGTGCCAGCAGCGTAGCTCCTAGCGAGTCCTACGAGCAGTACTTC. Protein sequence: CASSVAPSESYEQYF.

The chain combines TRBV5-6 with TRBJ1-5; possible D gene TRBD1, 6 bases. Trimming removed 0 bases from V and 2 bases from J, with 12 bases in between. CDR3 length: 16 residues. Looked up from germline, CDR1 is SGHDT and CDR2 is YYEEEE. CDR3 coding DNA: TGTGCCAGCAGCTTGGGAGCTGGGGGCGGCAATCAGCCCCAGCATTTT. Its translation: CASSLGAGGGNQPQHF. Variable domain in full (rest from reference TRBV5-6 and TRBJ1-5): DAGVTQSPTHLIKTRGQQVTLRCSPKSGHDTVSWYQQALGQGPQFIFQYYEEEERQRGNFPDRFSGHQFPNYSSELNVNALLLGDSALYLCASSLGAGGGNQPQHFGDGTRLSIL.

The chain employs TRBV4-2 and TRBJ2-7, with 9 bases aligning to TRBD2. In germline, CDR1 is LGHNA, CDR2 YNFKEQ. Trimming cost V 4 bases and J 5 bases; bases outside gene matches: 9. The length of the CDR3 is 15 residues. The CDR3 region has the DNA TGTGCCAGCAGCCTGCTACTAGCGGGCCTCAACGAGCAGTACTTC. As protein: CASSLLLAGLNEQYF.

The rearrangement joins TRBV7-6 to TRBJ1-2; TRBD1 agrees at 9 bases. J was trimmed by 3 bases and V by 5 bases; bases with no gene match: 10. The CDR3 has 16 amino acids. Germline CDR1 and CDR2: SGHVS and FNYEAQ. This chain's CDR3 is CASSVRRDREDYGYTF. The CDR3 coding sequence is TGTGCCAGCAGCGTGCGCCGGGACAGGGAGGACTATGGCTACACCTTC. The full variable domain, completed using reference TRBV7-6 and TRBJ1-2, is GAGVSQSPRYKVTKRGQDVALRCDPISGHVSLYWYRQALGQGPEFLTYFNYEAQQDKSGLPNDRFSAERPEGSISTLTIQRTEQRDSAMYRCASSVRRDREDYGYTFGSGTRLTVV.

The chain carries TRBV7-2 and TRBJ1-3, with unresolved D. CDR3 length: 14 amino acids. Trimming stripped 5 bases from V and 4 bases from J, with 12 bases between. The V gene's germline CDR1 is SGHTA and CDR2 FQGNSA. CDR3 in DNA: TGTGCCAGCAGCCCAGATCCCGTCGGAAACACCATATATTTT. Protein sequence: CASSPDPVGNTIYF.

The V and J genes are TRBV29-1 and TRBJ1-1; a possible D gene is TRBD1 (5 bases). CDR3 length: 15 residues. Germline V gives CDR1 SQVTM, CDR2 ANQGSEA. V lost 0 bases and J lost 4, with 15 bases in between. The CDR3 bases are TGCAGCGTTGAAGACACAGGAGTAATGAGCACTGAAGCTTTCTTT. It yields the protein CSVEDTGVMSTEAFF.

As DNA, the CDR3 is TGTGCCAGCAGTTACTCCGGGGGATGGGACACTGAAGCTTTCTTT. Amino acids: CASSYSGGWDTEAFF. The genes are TRBV6-5 and TRBJ1-1; D possibly corresponds to TRBD1 (5 bases). Per germline, CDR1 MNHEY and CDR2 SVGAGI. With 0 bases removed from V and 3 bases from J, the gap between germline ends came to 11 bases. This CDR3 region has 15 residues.

The J gene is TRBJ2-1, the V gene TRBV6-4; 7 bases align to TRBD1. The germline V gene has CDR1 MRHNA and CDR2 SNTAGT. This CDR3 contains 15 residues. V was pared by 3 bases and J by 0 bases, with 2 bases of the junction left unmatched. CDR3 sequence: CASSEAGGSYNEQFF. The CDR3 region has the DNA TGTGCCAGCAGTGAAGCAGGGGGCTCCTACAATGAGCAGTTCTTC.

The chain recombines TRBV11-2 with TRBJ1-2, with D unresolved. Germline CDR1 and CDR2: SGHAT and FQNNGV. The CDR3 spans 13 residues. V was shortened by 7 bases and J by 8 bases, with 17 bases between the two germline ends. The CDR3 sequence is CASISETGNGYTF. The CDR3 DNA sequence: TGTGCCAGCATATCCGAGACTGGAAACGGCTACACCTTC.

The chain links TRBV12-5 to TRBJ2-7; possibly TRBD1 for D (6 bases). CDR3 length equals 13 residues. In germline, CDR1 is LGHNT, CDR2 FRNRAP. V was cut by 6 bases and J by 0 bases, with 9 bases left in between. CDR3 nucleotide sequence: TGTGCTAGTGGGTGGACAGCCTCCTACGAGCAGTACTTC. Translating it yields CASGWTASYEQYF.

This chain links TRBV7-2 with TRBJ2-5, with D perhaps TRBD1 (5 bases). The CDR3 consists of 14 residues. V lost 0 bases and J lost 5, with 10 bases in between. CDR1 SGHTA and CDR2 FQGNSA come from the germline V gene. The chain's CDR3 is CASSLAQGLETQYF. The CDR3, as DNA: TGTGCCAGCAGCTTAGCCCAGGGTCTCGAGACCCAGTACTTC. Supplemented by reference TRBV7-2 and TRBJ2-5, the full variable domain reads GAGVSQSPSNKVTEKGKDVELRCDPISGHTALYWYRQSLGQGLEFLIYFQGNSAPDKSGLPSDRFSAERTGGSVSTLTIQRTQQEDSAVYLCASSLAQGLETQYFGPGTRLLVL.

The chain combines TRBV27 with TRBJ2-5, with D possibly being TRBD1 (6 bases). Near its end, the DNA agrees better with TRBJ2-7, so the J call may be wrong. This CDR3 has 13 amino acids. The germline V gene encodes CDR1 MNHEY and CDR2 SMNVEV (reference sequence). The DNA for the CDR3 is TGTGCCAGCAGTCCAGGGACATCCTACGAGCAGTACTTC. Translated: CASSPGTSYEQYF.

The chain couples TRBV10-3 to TRBJ1-4; 9 positions match TRBD1. Germline CDR1 is ENHRY and CDR2 is SYGVKD. The CDR3 covers 13 residues. With V trimmed by 10 bases and J by 6 bases, 6 bases remained unmatched. CDR3 loop: CATRDRVDEKLFF. The CDR3 nucleotides are TGTGCCACCCGGGACAGGGTGGATGAAAAACTGTTTTTT.

V is TRBV30 and J is TRBJ1-3; TRBD1 agrees at 8 bases. Germline trimming cut 0 bases from V and 0 bases from J; bases unmatched to any gene: 4. This CDR3 comprises 16 residues. Germline loops: CDR1 GTSNPN, CDR2 SVGIG (reference sequence). CDR3 DNA: TGTGCCTGGAGTGTCCAGGGGGCGAGCTCTGGAAACACCATATATTTT. Translated: CAWSVQGASSGNTIYF. Full variable domain (missing parts from reference TRBV30 and TRBJ1-3): SQTIHQWPATLVQPVGSPLSLECTVEGTSNPNLYWYRQAAGRGLQLLFYSVGIGQISSEVPQNLSASRPQDRQFILSSKKLLLSDSGFYLCAWSVQGASSGNTIYFGEGSWLTVV.